This T cell receptor (beta chain) was documented in a study of blood T cells in healthy people across ages. Study-level findings and limits: The CMV status of each donor remained undetermined, and this could have confounded shifts in expanded clonotypes. Donors of long life had a larger count of naive CD4+ cells and greater diversity than aged donors.

The CDR3 is 15 residues long. V was clipped by 5 bases and J by 1 base; unmatched bases: 7. Germline V CDR1 and CDR2: SQVTM, ANQGSEA. The authors ran a second PCR of about 6 to 12 cycles using a sample-barcoded 5' primer and a J-beta primer mix. One entry per CDR3 protein results from TCRdb running MiXCR on the 5' RACE reads. The table has approximately 850,000 distinct CDR3 sequences, 55% to 70% seen once; the top ten hold roughly 22%. In this sample, this clonotype turned up many times. Its antigen is unknown. The sequencing sample was made of blood. The sequence derives from a man aged 25 to 40 in good health. The chain couples TRBV29-1 to TRBJ2-2; 7 nucleotides align to TRBD1. The CDR3 region has the DNA TGCAGCGTTCGATTTAACAGGGGGAACACCGGGGAGCTGTTTTTT. Protein product: CSVRFNRGNTGELFF.